This T cell receptor (beta chain) emerged from a study of molecular identifiers for immune sequencing clone quantification. Via MiXCR, TCRdb re-called the PCR reads, giving one row per CDR3 protein. The sample yields about half a million distinct CDR3 sequences, roughly a fifth seen once. Naive CD8 T cells were FACS-sorted by CD8+CD4-CCR7+CD45RA+ markers. Per the germline V gene, CDR1 is LNHDA and CDR2 is SQIVND (reference sequence). CDR3 size: 15 residues. V was shortened by 2 bases and J by 6 bases, with 14 bases between the two germline ends. Sequencing was carried out using naive CD8+ T cells from blood, with Jurkat cell RNA spiked in. The subset here: FACS-sorted CD8+CD4-CCR7+CD45RA+ naive T cells. The receptor was isolated from a human donor in good health. Some libraries in this study had Jurkat cell RNA spiked in. The J gene is TRBJ1-5, the V gene TRBV19; D not resolved. The DNA of the CDR3 is TGTGCCAGTAGTATACTAGGGTTGAAGGCTCAGCCCCAGCATTTT. Protein: CASSILGLKAQPQHF. The full variable domain, rest sourced from reference TRBV19 and TRBJ1-5, is DGGITQSPKYLFRKEGQNVTLSCEQNLNHDAMYWYRQDPGQGLRLIYYSQIVNDFQKGDIAEGYSVSREKKESFPLTVTSAQKNPTAFYLCASSILGLKAQPQHFGDGTRLSIL.